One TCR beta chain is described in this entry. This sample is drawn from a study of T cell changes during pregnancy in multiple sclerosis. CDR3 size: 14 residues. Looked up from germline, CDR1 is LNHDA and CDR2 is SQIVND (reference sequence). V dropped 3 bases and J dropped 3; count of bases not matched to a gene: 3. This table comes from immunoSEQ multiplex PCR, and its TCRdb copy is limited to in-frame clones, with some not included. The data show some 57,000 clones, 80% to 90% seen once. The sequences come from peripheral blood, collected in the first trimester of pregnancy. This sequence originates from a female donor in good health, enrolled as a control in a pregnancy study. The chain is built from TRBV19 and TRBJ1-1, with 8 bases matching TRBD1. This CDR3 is CASSIGQGHTEAFF. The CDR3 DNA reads TGTGCCAGTAGTATCGGACAGGGCCACACTGAAGCTTTCTTT.